This T cell receptor beta chain originates from a study of response to subunit inactivated influenza vaccine. Study observations and caveats: Researchers suggested that each seasonal influenza vaccination recruits few new T cells.

Looked up from germline, CDR1 is LNHDA and CDR2 is SQIVND (reference sequence). V lost 6 bases and J lost 0; bases outside the gene matches: 11. CDR3 length equals 17 residues. Note on this clonotype: Its target is unknown.

TCRdb re-analysed the RT-PCR reads in MiXCR, keeping a single row per CDR3 protein. The sample has hundreds of thousands of distinct CDR3 sequences, 6% to 9% seen once. The source of this sequence is a man aged 45 to 75 who received an inactivated influenza vaccine. The genes are TRBV19 and TRBJ2-3; 8 bases are shared with TRBD2. Sequences were derived from PBMCs from blood, sampled roughly 24 months after vaccination. This CDR3 is CASRPRGGLLSTDTQYF. CDR3 nucleotides: TGTGCCAGTAGACCCCGGGGGGGTCTTCTGAGCACAGATACGCAGTATTTT.